The clone carrying this TCR beta chain came up a few times. Its target is not known. The record originates from a study of early T cells in non-severe SARS-CoV-2 infection. Overall study context: Sequenced material consisted of bulk RNA (from unsorted whole blood), and chains were unpaired.

Overall study findings and caveats: VDJdb matching favored anti-spike CD8 responses, missing private and CD4 specificities.

Germline loops: CDR1 LGHDT, CDR2 YNNKEL (reference sequence). The CDR3 is made up of 13 amino acids. Trimming cost V 3 bases and J 7 bases, with 12 bases left between them. In the library, individual cDNA molecules carried attached unique molecular identifiers. One entry per CDR3 protein, called by TCRdb with MiXCR from the 5' RACE reads. Among 70,000 to 80,000 distinct CDR3 sequences listed, around an eighth were seen once. The origin of this receptor is an adult who was a healthcare worker with PCR-confirmed SARS-CoV-2 infection or an uninfected control (not recorded which). V gene TRBV3-1 combines with J gene TRBJ2-5; D is undetermined. Here the sequenced sample was whole blood, taken at baseline. CDR3 DNA: TGTGCCAGCAGCCAGGAGAAATCGGTGACCCAGTACTTC. Translated, it gives CASSQEKSVTQYF.